This T cell receptor (beta chain) was observed in a study of cytomegalovirus exposure and HLA in healthy donors. PCR used 60 Vbeta primers and 13 Jbeta primers. Produced via immunoSEQ multiplex PCR; TCRdb's table is partial and in-frame only. Of 90,000 or so clones in the sample, about three quarters were seen once. Germline CDR1 MDHEN, CDR2 SYDVKM. The CDR3 has 14 amino acids. The V gene end was trimmed by 7 bases and the J gene end by 5 bases; junction bases not matched to a gene: 10. The clonotype comes from a female donor in good health and CMV-seronegative. The sequencing input was PBMCs. This chain joins TRBV28 and TRBJ1-1; 7 bases align to TRBD1. CDR3 coding DNA: TGTGCCAGCACAATATATACAGGGGAGACTGAAGCTTTCTTT. Translation: CASTIYTGETEAFF.